Here is one T cell receptor beta chain with its context. Its antigen remains undetermined. No quality values exist for individual bases; no much larger clone is one base distant. This record comes from a study of T cell responses to AZD1222 COVID-19 vaccine (dated by TCRdb to the early 2020s). A note on the overall study: AZD1222 recipients whose second dose came at about 4 weeks and those whose second dose came at about 12 weeks were combined into one group, since spike-specific TCR depth and breadth did not differ between the two schedules. A total of 233 trial participants underwent TCR sequencing, of whom roughly 210 had received two doses of AZD1222 and about 25 had received two doses of the MenACWY control vaccine. Enrollment into the trials was organized by age into subgroups of 18-55, 56-69 and 70-plus years, and those subgroups contained roughly 150, 30 and 60 TCR-sequenced participants, respectively.

The time point label, read with the paper, signifies: baseline before first vaccination. Samples from vaccinated people were obtained from the UK trials COV001 and COV002, which included a single-blind randomized controlled phase 2/3 trial of AZD1222 (ChAdOx1 nCoV-19) in healthy adults. Trial participant PBMC samples were collected at day 0 and day 28 after the second dose for TCRbeta chain sequencing. The CDR3 regions of human TCRbeta chains were subjected to immunosequencing. For the original study's pipeline: TCRs in the repertoires were compared against a reference library of SARS-CoV-2-specific TCRs that had been generated with the MIRA antigen-specificity platform. Breadth meant the fraction of unique TCRs that were SARS-CoV-2-associated, whereas depth meant the fraction of total T cells that were SARS-CoV-2-associated. Using the MIRA data, every spike-specific TCR was mapped to the spike region that the TCR reacted to and assigned to either a CD4 or a CD8 class. Log10-transformed breadth and depth values were compared by one-way ANOVA with Sidak's multiple comparisons tests. TCRdb re-hosts the immuneACCESS table, in-frame sequences only. Its copies lack some clones; in the studies checked, an unresolved V gene accounts for under half of them, and the cause for the rest is not known. V and J calls and clone size are given by that table; D and trimming were obtained from the DNA. The sample yields 73,000 or so clones; about nine tenths were counted once. Roughly a fifth of the sample is held by the ten biggest clonotypes.

Sequences SGHAT (CDR1) and FQNNGV (CDR2) are obtained from the germline V gene. Between the V and J ends, shortened by 8 bases and 4 bases respectively, the junction contains 9 bases. The CDR3 starts with the cysteine, ends with the phenylalanine, and has 12 residues. Only the CDR3 portion is preserved as DNA: 36 bases, with reading frame beginning at the first base. The research as a whole found: Because no day 14 peak-response samples were available, the repertoires could be characterized only after the peak T cell response. After two AZD1222 doses, spike-specific TCR breadth and depth were significantly higher than at day 0 and than in MenACWY recipients. Epitopes outside the regions mutated in the B.1.351 and B.1.1.7 variants were reportedly recognized by nearly half of the unique spike-specific TCRs. Conclusions about previously exposed vaccinees are limited because only 5 or 6 AZD1222 recipients were SARS-CoV-2 seropositive at baseline. Participants were mostly white British, with more females than males. The authors suggested clonal diversity may have been underestimated. Vaccine-associated CD4 TCRs spanned the whole spike protein, with dominant responses in regions 160-218 and 743-854. The 56-69-year group was small, and its depth increase did not reach significance, likely because of low power.

The sequence joins TRBV11-2 to TRBJ2-1; possibly the D gene is TRBD2, per 6 matching bases. This clonotype was sampled from an adult in good health. Sequences were derived from peripheral blood, sampled on day 0 of AZD1222 vaccination. CDR3 loop: CASGGIYNEQFF. The base sequence is TGTGCCAGCGGGGGGATATACAATGAGCAGTTCTTC. Reference TRBV11-2 and TRBJ2-1 proteins supply the regions before and after the CDR3; the full variable domain is: EAGVAQSPRYKIIEKRQSVAFWCNPISGHATLYWYQQILGQGPKLLIQFQNNGVVDDSQLPKDRFSAERLKGVDSTLKIQPAKLEDSAVYLCASGGIYNEQFFGPGTRLTVL.